This T cell receptor beta chain is drawn from a study of cytomegalovirus exposure and HLA in healthy donors. This table comes from immunoSEQ multiplex PCR, and its TCRdb copy is limited to in-frame clones, with some not included. The sample shows 100,000 to 150,000 clones, roughly 89% of them seen only once. Whole-study results and caveats: Researchers counted some 150 TCR beta chains as cytomegalovirus-associated. Subsequent analysis found a tendency for first-cohort TCR clusters to co-occur within the 120 or so validation repertoires.

About this clone: The target antigen is unknown.

The sequence was collected from a woman aged 18-29 years in good health and CMV-seronegative. Sequencing used PBMCs.

CDR3 in amino acids: CASSLFSGGETEAFF. In nucleotides, the CDR3 is TGTGCCAGCAGTTTATTTTCGGGGGGAGAGACTGAAGCTTTCTTT. The V call is TRBV27, the J call TRBJ1-1; D is perhaps TRBD1 (5 bases). V lost 1 base to trimming and J lost 5 bases, with 14 bases between them. This CDR3 spans 15 amino acids. Germline CDR1 MNHEY, CDR2 SMNVEV (reference sequence).